This TCR beta chain came from a study of metastatic and nonmetastatic thyroid tumors. This clone was detected only a few times. Its antigen is not identified. Source study methods: A distant-metastasis classifier for papillary thyroid cancer was built using CDR3 differences across clinicopathological groups. TCRdb reassembled clones from the PCR reads with MiXCR. The V and J calls reflect TCRdb's pipeline rather than the authors' work. The sample has about 18,000 clones; 34% are singletons. No patient received treatment before thyroid surgery. Overall study results and limits: When malignant thyroid tumors were compared with benign nodules, TCR beta diversity was reportedly significantly higher in the malignant tumors. This held in both blood and tumor samples.

The ends lost 0 bases at V and 10 bases at J; junction bases unmatched: 6. The CDR3 contains 15 residues. Per germline, CDR1 SGHRS and CDR2 YFSETQ. The sequence derives from a female donor with papillary thyroid cancer or a benign thyroid nodule (not recorded which). Some clones in this sample may be carry-over from other donors' samples. The chain links TRBV5-1 to TRBJ1-4, with 10 positions matching TRBD1. Sequencing was performed on tumor tissue. In nucleotides, the CDR3 is TGCGCCAGCAGCTTGGTAGGGACAGGGGATGGAAAACTGTTTTTT. This translates into CASSLVGTGDGKLFF.